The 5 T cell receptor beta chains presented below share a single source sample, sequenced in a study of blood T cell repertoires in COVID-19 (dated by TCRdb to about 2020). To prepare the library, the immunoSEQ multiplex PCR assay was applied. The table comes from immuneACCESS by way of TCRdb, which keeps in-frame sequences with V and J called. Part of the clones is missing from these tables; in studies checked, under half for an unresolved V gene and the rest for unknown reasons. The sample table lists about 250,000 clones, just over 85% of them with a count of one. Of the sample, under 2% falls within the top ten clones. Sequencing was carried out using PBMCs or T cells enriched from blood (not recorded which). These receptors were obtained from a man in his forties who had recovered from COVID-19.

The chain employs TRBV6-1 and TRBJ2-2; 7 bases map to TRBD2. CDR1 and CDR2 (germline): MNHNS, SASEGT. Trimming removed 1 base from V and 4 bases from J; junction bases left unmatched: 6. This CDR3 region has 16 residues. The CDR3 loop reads CASSEVGGWGTGELFF. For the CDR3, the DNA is TGTGCCAGCAGTGAAGTGGGAGGGTGGGGCACCGGGGAGCTGTTTTTT.

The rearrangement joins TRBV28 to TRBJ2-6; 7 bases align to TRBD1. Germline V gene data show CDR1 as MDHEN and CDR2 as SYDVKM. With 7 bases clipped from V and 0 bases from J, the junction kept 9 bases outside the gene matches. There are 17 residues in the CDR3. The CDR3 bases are TGTGCCAGCACCACAGGGGCAGGGGGCTCTGGGGCCAACGTCCTGACTTTC. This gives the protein CASTTGAGGSGANVLTF.

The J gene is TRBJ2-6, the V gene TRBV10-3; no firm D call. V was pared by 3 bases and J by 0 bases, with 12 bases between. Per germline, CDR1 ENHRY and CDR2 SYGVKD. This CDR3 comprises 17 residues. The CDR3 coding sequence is TGTGCCATCAGTGAACACTATTTAAGCTCTGGGGCCAACGTCCTGACTTTC. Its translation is CAISEHYLSSGANVLTF.

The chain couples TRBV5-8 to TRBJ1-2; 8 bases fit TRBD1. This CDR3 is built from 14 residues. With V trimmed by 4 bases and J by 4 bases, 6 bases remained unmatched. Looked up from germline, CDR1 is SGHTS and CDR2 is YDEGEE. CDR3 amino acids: CASSGRDRTYGYTF. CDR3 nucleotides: TGTGCCAGCAGCGGCCGGGACAGGACCTATGGCTACACCTTC.

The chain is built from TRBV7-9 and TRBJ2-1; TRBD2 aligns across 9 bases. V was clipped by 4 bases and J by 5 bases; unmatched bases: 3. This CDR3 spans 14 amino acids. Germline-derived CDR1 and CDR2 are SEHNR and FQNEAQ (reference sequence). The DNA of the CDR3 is TGTGCCAGCAGCTCTAGCGGGATGAACAATGAGCAGTTCTTC. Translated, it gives CASSSSGMNNEQFF.